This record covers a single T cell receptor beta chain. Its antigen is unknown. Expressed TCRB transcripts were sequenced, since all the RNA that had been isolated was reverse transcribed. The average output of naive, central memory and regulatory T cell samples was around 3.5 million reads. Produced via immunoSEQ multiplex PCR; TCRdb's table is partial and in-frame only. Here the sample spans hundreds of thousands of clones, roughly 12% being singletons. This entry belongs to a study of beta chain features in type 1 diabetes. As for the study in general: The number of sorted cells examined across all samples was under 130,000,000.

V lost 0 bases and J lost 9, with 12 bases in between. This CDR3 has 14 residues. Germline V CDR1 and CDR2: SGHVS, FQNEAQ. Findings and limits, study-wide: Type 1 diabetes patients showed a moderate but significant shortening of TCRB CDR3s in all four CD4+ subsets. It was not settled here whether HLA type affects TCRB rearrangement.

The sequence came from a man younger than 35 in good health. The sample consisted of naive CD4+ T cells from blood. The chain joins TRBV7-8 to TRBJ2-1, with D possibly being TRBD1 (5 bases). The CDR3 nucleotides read TGTGCCAGCAGCTTAGCCGGCAGGGTCGGTGAGCAGTTCTTC. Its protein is CASSLAGRVGEQFF.